Listed here are 24 T cell receptor beta chains from one sample, sequenced in a study of regulatory T cells in long-lasting Graves disease. The time point denotes: newly diagnosed GD, antithyroid drugs for less than 3 months. The TCR library was made from RNA that had been extracted from PBMCs in TRIzol. Arm-PCR of CDR3 regions with iRepertoire HTBI primers generated TCR beta libraries. TCRdb reanalysed the multiplex PCR reads using MiXCR and keeps one entry per CDR3 protein. Of approximately 480,000 distinct CDR3 sequences listed, roughly 17% are singletons. These data were also filed under a second study, of T cells in Graves' hyperthyroidism and ophthalmopathy.

This sample comprised peripheral blood mononuclear cells (PBMCs), obtained at new diagnosis, from a patient treated with antithyroid drugs. The receptors stem from a man aged 40-49 years with Graves disease.

V gene TRBV11-2 combines with J gene TRBJ1-2; D is unclear. V dropped 6 bases and J dropped 7 bases, with 15 bases sitting between them. CDR1 and CDR2 (germline): SGHAT, FQNNGV. This CDR3 contains 13 residues. The CDR3 spells CASRFTAQSGYTF. The CDR3 coding sequence is TGTGCCAGCAGGTTTACAGCTCAAAGTGGCTACACCTTC.

Remarks on this clonotype: One end of the junction does not line up with germline, which may come from a read error. The chain recombines TRBV4-3 with TRBJ2-3; no reliable D call. The CDR3 is made up of 15 amino acids. Germline loops: CDR1 LGHNA, CDR2 YSLEER. The DNA for the CDR3 is TGCGCCAGCAGCCAAGTAGCTGTGAGCATAGATACGCAGTATTTT. This translates into CASSQVAVSIDTQYF.

This clonotype was seen at least ten times. The chain links TRBV18 to TRBJ2-1; tentatively, D is TRBD2 (6 bases). Trimming took off 5 bases at V and 3 bases at J, with 11 bases between the two ends. Looked up from germline, CDR1 is KGHSH and CDR2 is LQKENI. The CDR3 contains 14 residues. This CDR3 reads CASSIAEGYNEQFF. The CDR3 DNA reads TGTGCCAGCTCAATAGCGGAGGGCTACAATGAGCAGTTCTTC.

This clonotype was counted between two and nine times. V and J are TRBV11-2 and TRBJ2-7, with 7 bases identical to TRBD2. CDR3 size: 15 residues. Germline CDR1 SGHAT, CDR2 FQNNGV. Losses at the gene ends were 6 bases for V and 0 bases for J; bases not matched to a gene: 8. CDR3 amino acids: CASSFTGGSSYEQYF. Here the CDR3 DNA reads TGTGCCAGCAGTTTCACCGGGGGGAGCTCCTACGAGCAGTACTTC. The full variable domain, in which reference TRBV11-2 and TRBJ2-7 provide the parts outside the CDR3, is EAGVAQSPRYKIIEKRQSVAFWCNPISGHATLYWYQQILGQGPKLLIQFQNNGVVDDSQLPKDRFSAERLKGVDSTLKIQPAKLEDSAVYLCASSFTGGSSYEQYFGPGTRLTVT.

This clonotype was found a few times. A much bigger clone sits one base away, suggesting this may be a read error. The rearrangement joins TRBV20-1 to TRBJ2-5; 7 nucleotides match TRBD2. This CDR3 region has 14 residues. CDR1 and CDR2 (germline): DFQATT, SNEGSKA (reference sequence). CDR3 sequence (DNA): TGCAGTGCTAGCCCCGGGGAGGGAGGCGAGACCCAGTGCTTC. This translates into CSASPGEGGETQCF.

This clonotype was recorded many times. The chain recombines TRBV6-1 with TRBJ2-1, with 12 positions matching TRBD1. Germline-derived CDR1 and CDR2 are MNHNS and SASEGT. The CDR3 sequence is 19 residues long. The trim removed 6 bases at V and 3 bases at J, leaving 15 bases unmatched. The CDR3 loop is CASRRDRGRLAGFYNEQFF. The CDR3 nucleotides are TGTGCCAGCAGGAGGGACAGGGGGCGACTAGCGGGCTTCTACAATGAGCAGTTCTTC.

This clonotype was counted a few times. The CDR3 loop reads CASSGGLAEGNEQFF. The DNA of the CDR3 is TGTGCCAGTAGTGGGGGACTAGCGGAGGGTAATGAGCAGTTCTTC. The genes are TRBV19 and TRBJ2-1; the match to TRBD2 covers 11 bases. This CDR3 spans 15 amino acids. In germline, CDR1 is LNHDA, CDR2 SQIVND (reference sequence). V shed 5 bases and J 7 bases; nucleotides not matched to a gene: 7.

The chain employs TRBV2 and TRBJ2-3, with D unclear. CDR3 length equals 13 residues. CDR1 and CDR2 (germline): SNHLY, FYNNEI. V was trimmed by 6 bases and J by 0 bases, leaving 7 bases between them. The CDR3 protein is CASSGISTDTQYF. CDR3 nucleotide sequence: TGTGCCAGCAGCGGAATAAGCACAGATACGCAGTATTTT.

In its sample, this clonotype was seen many times. The CDR3 region is CASSEAALWQQETQYF. The CDR3 nucleotides read TGTGCCAGCAGTGAAGCGGCCCTGTGGCAGCAAGAGACCCAGTACTTC. V gene TRBV2 combines with J gene TRBJ2-5; D ambiguous. The CDR3 consists of 16 residues. Trimming stripped 0 bases from V and 2 bases from J, with 13 bases between. Per the germline V gene, CDR1 is SNHLY and CDR2 is FYNNEI.

The chain is built from TRBV12-3 or TRBV12-4 and TRBJ2-3; 7 bases match TRBD2. Losses at the gene ends were 2 bases for V and 5 bases for J; bases not matched to a gene: 7. The CDR3 is 15 residues long. The CDR3 here is CASSLFAGEVDTQYF. The CDR3, as DNA: TGTGCCAGCAGTTTATTCGCGGGAGAGGTAGATACGCAGTATTTT.

The CDR3 is CASSLMGLAGVYRNEQFF. The CDR3 coding sequence is TGTGCCAGCAGTTTGATGGGACTAGCGGGAGTATATCGAAATGAGCAGTTCTTC. The rearrangement joins TRBV28 to TRBJ2-1, with 14 bases identical to TRBD2. The germline CDR1 and CDR2 sequences are MDHEN and SYDVKM. CDR3 length equals 18 residues. The V segment lost 3 bases and the J segment 7 bases; nucleotides outside the gene matches: 11. Full variable domain (missing parts from reference TRBV28 and TRBJ2-1): DVKVTQSSRYLVKRTGEKVFLECVQDMDHENMFWYRQDPGLGLRLIYFSYDVKMKEKGDIPEGYSVSREKKERFSLILESASTNQTSMYLCASSLMGLAGVYRNEQFFGPGTRLTVL.

In this sample, this clonotype turned up many times. The chain recombines TRBV12-3 or TRBV12-4 with TRBJ2-3; 10 bases map to TRBD2. The V segment lost 1 base and the J segment 2 bases; nucleotides outside the gene matches: 3. This CDR3 has 16 amino acids. The CDR3 loop reads CASSLGTSGITDTQYF. In DNA form, the CDR3 reads TGTGCCAGCAGTTTAGGGACTAGCGGTATCACAGATACGCAGTATTTT.

The table lists this clonotype with a few counts. This chain connects TRBV20-1 to TRBJ1-2, with TRBD1 matching 7 bases. The CDR3 has 12 amino acids. The ends lost 5 bases at V and 7 bases at J; junction bases unmatched: 7. Germline-derived CDR1 and CDR2 are DFQATT and SNEGSKA (reference sequence). CDR3 in DNA: TGCAGTGCTCTTAGAACAGGGGCTGGCTACACCTTC. Protein sequence: CSALRTGAGYTF.

This chain joins TRBV12-3 or TRBV12-4 and TRBJ2-6; a possible D gene is TRBD2 (7 bases). CDR3 length equals 18 residues. The ends were cut back, 5 bases at V and 1 base at J, with 18 bases in the middle. The CDR3 spells CASSGGDISLSGANVLTF. CDR3 sequence (DNA): TGTGCCAGCAGTGGGGGGGACATCTCGTTGTCTGGGGCCAACGTCCTGACTTTC.

There are many counts of this clonotype. The chain employs TRBV5-1 and TRBJ2-7; weak D call: TRBD1 (5 bases). The CDR3 spans 12 residues. V was trimmed by 0 bases and J by 6 bases, leaving 7 bases between them. The germline gives CDR1 SGHRS, CDR2 YFSETQ. This chain's CDR3 is CASSLGGLEQYF. CDR3 sequence (DNA): TGCGCCAGCAGCTTGGGGGGCCTCGAGCAGTACTTC.

The table lists this clonotype with a few counts. A much larger clone sits a single nucleotide away, making a read error possible. The chain uses TRBV7-2 and TRBJ2-1; 10 nucleotides agree with TRBD2. The germline CDR1 and CDR2 sequences are SGHTA and FQGNSA. After removal of 5 bases from V and 8 bases from J, the junction contained 12 bases not matched to a gene. This CDR3 has 16 residues. CDR3 bases: TGTGCCAGCAGCCTCCAGCGGGAGGGCCGGAGGGATGAGCAGTTCTTC. This encodes CASSLQREGRRDEQFF.

This clonotype has only one observation. A much larger clone differs from this one at a single base, so this may be a read error. The chain employs TRBV10-3 and TRBJ2-3; D tentatively fits TRBD1 or TRBD2 (5 bases each). The CDR3 extends over 10 amino acids. Germline V CDR1 and CDR2: ENHRY, SYGVKD. This CDR3 is CAIGGDTQCF. Here the CDR3 DNA reads TGTGCCATCGGGGGAGATACGCAGTGTTTT.

This clonotype was observed many times. The V gene is TRBV24-1, the J gene TRBJ2-1; D call uncertain. V lost 3 bases and J 0 bases, leaving 14 bases between the germline ends. The CDR3 loop spans 17 amino acids. Germline loops: CDR1 KGHDR, CDR2 SFDVKD. CDR3 region: CATSDNRVPGSYNEQFF. In DNA, the CDR3 is TGTGCCACCAGTGATAATCGGGTGCCGGGCTCCTACAATGAGCAGTTCTTC.

The V call is TRBV5-1, the J call TRBJ2-5; D possibly corresponds to TRBD1 (5 bases). V was cut by 0 bases and J by 4 bases, with 10 bases left in between. The CDR3 is 14 residues long. Per the germline V gene, CDR1 is SGHRS and CDR2 is YFSETQ. The chain's CDR3 is CASSLGWGGETQYF. CDR3 DNA sequence: TGCGCCAGCAGCTTGGGGTGGGGCGGAGAGACCCAGTACTTC.

The chain carries TRBV12-5 and TRBJ1-1, with 7 bases fitting TRBD1. Germline V gene data show CDR1 as LGHNT and CDR2 as FRNRAP. After removal of 7 bases from V and 0 bases from J, the junction contained 5 bases not matched to a gene. This CDR3 comprises 14 residues. The CDR3: CASDDRVMNTEAFF. The CDR3 DNA sequence: TGTGCTAGTGATGACAGGGTCATGAACACTGAAGCTTTCTTT.

In its sample, this clonotype was seen a few times. The J gene is TRBJ1-5, the V gene TRBV20-1; D might be TRBD1 (5 bases). The CDR3 loop spans 15 amino acids. CDR1 and CDR2 from the germline V gene are DFQATT and SNEGSKA (reference sequence). Trimming removed 1 base at V and 0 bases at J, with 10 bases between. The CDR3 DNA sequence: TGCAGTGCTAGAGGTTCGGGGGATAGCAATCAGCCCCAGCATTTT. Protein: CSARGSGDSNQPQHF.

This clonotype was seen a handful of times. In DNA, the CDR3 is TGTGCCAGCAGCCACCACTACTATGGCTACACCTTC. Residues: CASSHHYYGYTF. This chain uses TRBV14 with TRBJ1-2; D is undetermined. The germline gives CDR1 SGHDN, CDR2 FVKESK. The CDR3 spans 12 residues. Trimming removed 3 bases from V and 3 bases from J, with 5 bases in between.

This clonotype appeared many times. The V gene is TRBV28, the J gene TRBJ2-3; 8 bases map to TRBD2. The V gene end was trimmed by 6 bases and the J gene end by 2 bases; junction bases not matched to a gene: 7. Germline assignment: CDR1 MDHEN and CDR2 SYDVKM. The CDR3 sequence is 15 residues long. CDR3 bases: TGTGCCAGCAGCGTTGGCGGGAGGACCACAGATACGCAGTATTTT. Translated, it gives CASSVGGRTTDTQYF.

This clonotype showed up many times. The rearrangement joins TRBV20-1 to TRBJ2-3; possible D gene TRBD1, 6 bases. Germline V gene sequence: CDR1 DFQATT, CDR2 SNEGSKA (reference sequence). The CDR3 has 15 residues. Trimming took off 5 bases at V and 2 bases at J, with 17 bases between the two ends. CDR3 loop: CSALQGQSSTDTQYF. As DNA, the CDR3 is TGCAGTGCTCTTCAGGGGCAGTCGTCCACAGATACGCAGTATTTT.